What follows are 14 T cell receptor beta chains derived from one specimen sequenced in a study of blood T cells in healthy people across ages. Using a J-beta primer mix together with a sample-barcoded 5' primer, a second PCR was run for roughly 6 to 11 cycles. TCRdb passed the 5' RACE reads through MiXCR, listing each CDR3 protein once. The sample holds 800,000 to 950,000 distinct CDR3 sequences, almost 30% seen once. These data were likewise used in another study, on T cells of mothers and their children.

Sequencing was carried out using blood. Source of these receptors: a woman aged 40 to 50 in good health.

The table lists this clonotype with a few counts. The rearrangement uses TRBV6-2 or TRBV6-3 and TRBJ2-3; 9 positions match TRBD1. CDR1 is MNHEY, CDR2 SVGEGT, per germline. The CDR3 totals 17 residues. V was pared by 4 bases and J by 7 bases, with 15 bases of the junction left unmatched. CDR3 residues: CASSFLPGQGFVNTQYF. The CDR3 coding sequence is TGTGCCAGCAGTTTTCTTCCGGGACAGGGATTTGTGAATACGCAGTATTTT.

The chain is built from TRBV5-1 and TRBJ2-7; TRBD1 matches at 8 bases. The CDR3 totals 16 residues. V gave up 0 bases and J gave up 2 bases; unmatched junction bases: 7. The germline V gene has CDR1 SGHRS and CDR2 YFSETQ. The CDR3 DNA reads TGCGCCAGCAGCTTGGCCCGGACAGGGCCCCCCTACGAGCAGTACTTC. Amino acids: CASSLARTGPPYEQYF.

The sample holds a few counts of this clonotype. This rearrangement joins TRBV12-3 or TRBV12-4 to TRBJ2-6; perhaps TRBD1 as D (6 bases). The CDR3 is made up of 16 amino acids. The germline V and J ends were trimmed by 3 bases and 2 bases, with 11 bases remaining between them. Here the CDR3 reads CASSFGRGAGANVLTF. CDR3 sequence (DNA): TGTGCCAGCAGTTTCGGCAGGGGCGCTGGGGCCAACGTCCTGACTTTC.

The chain employs TRBV20-1 and TRBJ1-2; D is uncertain. V was pared by 6 bases and J by 2 bases, with 10 bases between. Germline V gives CDR1 DFQATT, CDR2 SNEGSKA (reference sequence). The length of the CDR3 is 12 residues. CDR3 loop: CSAHDLNYGYTF. In nucleotides, the CDR3 is TGCAGTGCCCACGACTTAAACTATGGCTACACCTTC.

This clonotype occurred many times. The chain uses TRBV7-9 and TRBJ2-7; 10 nucleotides align to TRBD2. The CDR3 extends over 14 amino acids. CDR1 SEHNR and CDR2 FQNEAQ come from the germline V gene (reference sequence). V lost 6 bases and J lost 7; bases outside the gene matches: 9. The CDR3 spells CASSRSGGLAEQYF. In DNA, the CDR3 is TGTGCCAGCAGTCGTAGCGGGGGGCTAGCGGAGCAGTACTTC.

This clonotype showed up just a few times. The chain employs TRBV5-1 and TRBJ1-5; D is possibly TRBD1 (6 bases). V lost 5 bases and J 4 bases, leaving 16 bases between the germline ends. The CDR3 is 15 amino acids. The germline V gene has CDR1 SGHRS and CDR2 YFSETQ. The CDR3 region has the DNA TGCGCCAGCAGTCCTACCCCAGGGGTAAATCAGCCCCAGCATTTT. Amino acid sequence: CASSPTPGVNQPQHF.

This clonotype was detected many times. The chain joins TRBV12-3 or TRBV12-4 to TRBJ2-1; D gene uncertain. This CDR3 contains 11 residues. V was pared by 3 bases and J by 10 bases, with 7 bases between. Written as DNA, the CDR3 is TGTGCCAGCAGTTTCGCCAGGGAGCAGTTCTTC. Translation gives CASSFAREQFF.

V gene TRBV7-9 combines with J gene TRBJ2-7; 7 bases match TRBD1. The junction had 15 bases not matched to a gene; V was cut back by 5 bases and J by 5 bases. CDR3 size: 16 residues. Germline lookup yields CDR1 SEHNR and CDR2 FQNEAQ (reference sequence). This chain's CDR3 is CASSTPTATGSDEQYF. The CDR3 region has the DNA TGTGCCAGCAGCACCCCAACCGCGACAGGGTCGGACGAGCAGTACTTC.

This clonotype was seen a handful of times. A read error may be the cause here, since a much bigger clone is one base away. The DNA of the CDR3 is TGTGCCAGCAGCTTGGGACAGCCCCAAGAGACCCGGTACTTC. Residues: CASSLGQPQETRYF. V gene TRBV7-9 combines with J gene TRBJ2-5; 7 bases line up with TRBD1. The V gene's germline CDR1 is SEHNR and CDR2 FQNEAQ (reference sequence). CDR3 length equals 14 residues.

This clonotype was seen a handful of times. The chain combines TRBV29-1 with TRBJ1-2; D might be TRBD1 (5 bases). V gave up 3 bases and J gave up 6 bases, with 20 bases separating them. The germline V gene encodes CDR1 SQVTM and CDR2 ANQGSEA. This CDR3 region has 15 residues. CDR3 in DNA: TGCAGCGTTGATCTACAGGCGATGAGTACGGATGGCTACACCTTC. Its translation: CSVDLQAMSTDGYTF.

This clonotype was observed many times. The gene calls are TRBV7-3 and TRBJ2-1; 11 bases are a match to TRBD2. The ends lost 4 bases at V and 5 bases at J; junction bases unmatched: 10. This CDR3 comprises 17 residues. Germline lookup yields CDR1 SGHTA and CDR2 FQGTGA. The CDR3 region is CASSSSGTSGPNNEQFF. The CDR3 bases are TGTGCCAGCAGCTCCTCAGGGACTAGCGGACCGAACAATGAGCAGTTCTTC.

This clonotype was seen a handful of times. J is TRBJ1-2 and V is TRBV7-9; D is unclear. Trimming stripped 3 bases from V and 0 bases from J, with 8 bases between. Germline-derived CDR1 and CDR2 are SEHNR and FQNEAQ (reference sequence). The CDR3 sequence is 14 residues long. The CDR3 loop is CASSFSQANYGYTF. CDR3 nucleotide sequence: TGTGCCAGCAGCTTTAGTCAGGCTAACTATGGCTACACCTTC.

A remark on this clonotype: The germline gene is not matched at one end of the junction; a read error may be the cause. The chain joins TRBV4-3 to TRBJ2-1; 10 positions agree with TRBD1. The CDR3 length is 18 residues. Germline lookup yields CDR1 LGHNA and CDR2 YSLEER. The CDR3 nucleotides are TGCGCCAGCAACCAAGCCGGTGCCGGGACAGGGGCCTACAATGAGCAGTTCTTC. Its protein is CASNQAGAGTGAYNEQFF.

This clonotype was observed many times. The CDR3 DNA is TGTGCCAGCAGCCCCCCCCCGGGGGCGGAGACCCAGTACTTC. It yields the protein CASSPPPGAETQYF. The V gene is TRBV7-2, the J gene TRBJ2-5; either TRBD1 or TRBD2 may supply D (6 bases each). CDR1 SGHTA and CDR2 FQGNSA come from the germline V gene. This CDR3 is built from 14 residues. V lost 5 bases, J lost 5 bases, and 15 bases lay in between.